This is a list of T cell receptor beta chains from one sample in a study of identical twins' blood T cells. TCRdb re-analysed the 5' RACE reads in MiXCR, keeping a single row per CDR3 protein. Of 350,000 to 400,000 distinct CDR3 sequences listed, under 30% were seen once; the top ten hold 6.1%. Source material: PBMCs. All receptors derive from a woman aged 18 to 50 in good health. The CDR3 runs from the conserved cysteine through the conserved F or W. D genes are given only for firm matches. Clone size is stated in some rows and not others, as once, few, many or a class when expanded.

>TRBJ2-7|TRBD2|many|TRBV20-1
CSAREGLHEQYF
TGCAGTGCTCGGGAGGGCCTCCACGAGCAGTACTTC
>TRBJ1-3|NA|few|TRBV7-9
CASSLLSAGNTIYF
TGTGCCAGCAGCTTGCTCTCGGCTGGAAACACCATATATTTT
>TRBJ1-3|NA|NA|TRBV7-2
CASSLRRSSGNTIYF
TGTGCCAGCAGCTTAAGGCGTAGCTCTGGAAACACCATATATTTT
>TRBJ2-7|TRBD1|few|TRBV5-1
CASSLKPGQGFHEQYF
TGCGCCAGCAGCTTAAAACCGGGACAGGGGTTCCACGAGCAGTACTTC
>TRBJ1-5|NA|many|TRBV29-1
CSVEAGGTNQPQHF
TGCAGCGTTGAAGCCGGAGGGACAAATCAGCCCCAGCATTTT
>TRBJ2-2|TRBD2|NA|TRBV12-3/TRBV12-4
CASSLSGRYTGELFF
TGTGCCAGCAGTTTGTCCGGGAGGTACACCGGGGAGCTGTTTTTT
>TRBJ2-2|NA|once|TRBV9
CASSVRGKNTGELFF
TGTGCCAGCAGCGTTCGAGGGAAGAACACCGGGGAGCTGTTTTTT
>TRBJ1-4|NA|few|TRBV7-9
CASRPGATNEKLFF
TGTGCCAGCAGGCCAGGTGCAACTAATGAAAAACTGTTTTTT
>TRBJ1-5|NA|few|TRBV19
CASRKDNRQPQHF
TGTGCCAGTAGGAAGGACAATCGGCAGCCCCAGCATTTT
>TRBJ1-5|NA|NA|TRBV6-2/TRBV6-3
CASSSRNTHNQPQHF
TGTGCCAGCAGCTCCAGAAATACACACAATCAGCCCCAGCATTTT
>TRBJ2-3|NA|many|TRBV29-1
CSANRGTDTQYF
TGCAGCGCCAACAGGGGCACAGATACGCAGTATTTT
>TRBJ2-7|NA|few|TRBV7-9
CASSPWGRTTTDEQYF
TGTGCCAGCAGCCCCTGGGGTCGGACCACGACCGACGAGCAGTACTTC
>TRBJ1-5|TRBD1|NA|TRBV29-1
CSPGQGHNQPQHF
TGCAGCCCCGGACAGGGCCACAATCAGCCCCAGCATTTT
>TRBJ2-5|NA|NA|TRBV7-2
CASSLSGAYLQETQYF
TGTGCCAGCAGCTTAAGTGGAGCCTATCTCCAAGAGACCCAGTACTTC
>TRBJ2-7|TRBD1|once|TRBV6-5
CAGSQGQGVYEQYF
TGTGCCGGCAGTCAGGGACAGGGGGTGTACGAGCAGTACTTC
>TRBJ1-2|NA|NA|TRBV20-1
CSALRQVILGYTF
TGCAGTGCTCTACGACAGGTCATTTTGGGCTACACCTTC
>TRBJ1-5|NA|few|TRBV6-6
CASTTGQAQPQHF
TGTGCCAGCACCACAGGACAAGCTCAGCCCCAGCATTTT
>TRBJ1-1|NA|NA|TRBV29-1
CAAPAGWGTEAFF
TGCGCAGCCCCGGCAGGGTGGGGGACTGAAGCTTTCTTT
>TRBJ1-5|TRBD1|NA|TRBV20-1
CSVPDRVGTNQPQHF
TGCAGTGTTCCGGACAGGGTGGGAACCAATCAGCCCCAGCATTTT
>TRBJ1-2|NA|NA|TRBV18
CASSRTAGPPHGYTF
TGTGCCAGCTCACGAACAGCTGGGCCCCCTCATGGCTACACCTTC
>TRBJ1-5|NA|NA|TRBV27
CASPPPRMTEQPQHF
TGTGCCAGTCCCCCACCTCGAATGACAGAGCAGCCCCAGCATTTT
>TRBJ2-5|TRBD2|few|TRBV6-2/TRBV6-3
CASSYSPGLGFQRTQHF
TGTGCCAGCAGTTACTCACCGGGACTAGGATTCCAGCGGACCCAGCACTTC
>TRBJ2-4|NA|few|TRBV5-1
CASSLVLAGNIQYF
TGCGCCAGCAGCTTGGTACTAGCAGGGAACATTCAGTACTTC
>TRBJ1-1|TRBD1|few|TRBV9
CASSGTGFGNTEAFF
TGTGCCAGCAGCGGGACAGGGTTTGGAAACACTGAAGCTTTCTTT
>TRBJ2-1|NA|few|TRBV6-5
CASSYLGAGYNEQFF
TGTGCCAGCAGTTACCTAGGGGCGGGTTACAATGAGCAGTTCTTC
>TRBJ2-7|NA|NA|TRBV5-1
CASSSYRDRSTYEQYF
TGCGCCAGCTCCTCATACCGAGACAGGAGCACCTACGAGCAGTACTTC
>TRBJ2-3|TRBD2|NA|TRBV7-8
CASSSRLAGDTDTQYF
TGTGCCAGCAGCTCTAGACTAGCGGGGGACACAGATACGCAGTATTTT
>TRBJ2-2|TRBD2|NA|TRBV27
CASSRLAGRGTGELFF
TGTGCCAGCAGTCGCTTAGCGGGAAGGGGGACCGGGGAGCTGTTTTTT
>TRBJ1-2|NA|many|TRBV29-1
CSVEGRDGYTF
TGCAGCGTTGAGGGAAGGGATGGCTACACCTTC
>TRBJ1-2|NA|many|TRBV19
CASSEGLNYGYTF
TGTGCCAGTAGTGAAGGCCTTAACTATGGCTACACCTTC
>TRBJ2-7|NA|NA|TRBV11-2
CASSSPKGRRLSYEQYF
TGTGCCAGCAGCTCGCCAAAAGGACGGAGGTTATCCTACGAGCAGTACTTC
>TRBJ1-2|NA|NA|TRBV19
CASNNKGLNYGYTF
TGTGCCAGTAATAACAAGGGGCTTAACTATGGCTACACCTTC
>TRBJ1-5|NA|NA|TRBV19
CASSIGSDQHF
TGTGCCAGTAGTATAGGCAGTGACCAGCATTTT
>TRBJ2-3|TRBD1|few|TRBV5-1
CASSPWTGSTTDTQYF
TGCGCCAGCAGCCCCTGGACAGGATCTACCACAGATACGCAGTATTTT
>TRBJ1-1|NA|NA|TRBV19
CASSLTGGVTEAFF
TGTGCCAGTAGCCTGACAGGAGGGGTCACTGAAGCTTTCTTT
>TRBJ2-1|TRBD2|NA|TRBV6-5
CASGGIAGNEQFF
TGTGCCAGCGGGGGTATAGCGGGTAATGAGCAGTTCTTC
>TRBJ1-5|NA|NA|TRBV20-1
CSGAEGSDSFQPQHF
TGCAGCGGTGCCGAGGGTTCGGATTCTTTTCAGCCCCAGCATTTT
>TRBJ2-4|NA|NA|TRBV6-6
CASGLEGNIQYF
TGTGCCAGTGGACTGGAGGGAAACATTCAGTACTTC
>TRBJ2-3|TRBD2|few|TRBV12-3/TRBV12-4
CASSPLGLAGPDTQYF
TGTGCCAGCAGCCCCCTCGGACTAGCAGGGCCAGATACGCAGTATTTT